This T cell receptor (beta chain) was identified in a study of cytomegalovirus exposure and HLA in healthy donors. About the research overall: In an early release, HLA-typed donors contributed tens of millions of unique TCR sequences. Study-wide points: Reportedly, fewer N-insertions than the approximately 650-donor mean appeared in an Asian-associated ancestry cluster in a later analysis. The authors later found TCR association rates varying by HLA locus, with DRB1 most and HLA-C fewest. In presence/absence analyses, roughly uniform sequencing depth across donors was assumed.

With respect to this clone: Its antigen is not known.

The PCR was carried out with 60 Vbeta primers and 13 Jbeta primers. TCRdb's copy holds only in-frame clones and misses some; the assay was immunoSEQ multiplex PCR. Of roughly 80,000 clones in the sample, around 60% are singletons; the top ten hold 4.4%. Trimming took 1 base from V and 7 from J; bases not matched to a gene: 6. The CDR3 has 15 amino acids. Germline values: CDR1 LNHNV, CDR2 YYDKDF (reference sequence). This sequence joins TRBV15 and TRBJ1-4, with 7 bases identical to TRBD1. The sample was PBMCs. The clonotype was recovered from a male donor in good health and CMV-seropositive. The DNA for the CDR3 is TGTGCCACCAGCAGAGTAAAGGGGGCCGGTGAAAAACTGTTTTTT. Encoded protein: CATSRVKGAGEKLFF.